This T cell receptor (beta chain) is from a study of blood T cells in healthy people across ages. Each sample had at least 6.5 million PBMCs isolated. V lost 6 bases and J lost 4; bases outside the gene matches: 13. CDR1 and CDR2 (germline): DFQATT, SNEGSKA (reference sequence). This CDR3 has 15 amino acids. Through a sample-barcoded 5' primer and a J-beta primer mix, a second PCR was run for roughly 6 to 12 cycles. Tagging of each cDNA molecule was performed by a template-switch adaptor with 12 random nucleotides. Every sample gave at least 3 million paired-end reads containing CDR3. TCRdb processed the 5' RACE reads anew with MiXCR; each CDR3 protein has one entry. The sample lists 650,000 to 1,000,000 distinct CDR3 sequences, 35% to 60% occurring once.

Sequenced: blood. This receptor was taken from a man at least 80 years old in good health. The chain recombines TRBV20-1 with TRBJ2-3, with TRBD1 identical over 7 bases. The CDR3 here is CSALRQGGAPDTQYF. The CDR3 bases are TGCAGTGCGCTTCGACAGGGTGGGGCACCAGATACGCAGTATTTT.